Below, one T cell receptor (beta chain) is given with its context. Antigen specificity is unknown. With 60 Vbeta and 13 Jbeta primers, the PCR was carried out. Produced via immunoSEQ multiplex PCR; TCRdb's table is partial and in-frame only. The repertoire holds tens of thousands of clones, roughly 79% seen once, with approximately 1.4% in the top ten. The data are from a study of cytomegalovirus exposure and HLA in healthy donors. Study conclusions and caveats: 87-base-pair reads could not separate some V segments, including TRBV6-2 and TRBV6-3. When presence/absence was analysed, sequencing depth was taken to be roughly uniform across donors.

Trimming pared 6 bases from V and 8 bases from J, leaving 16 bases between. CDR3 length: 13 amino acids. CDR1 and CDR2 from the germline V gene are MDHEN and SYDVKM. The sample taken for sequencing was PBMCs. The source of this sequence is a male donor in good health and CMV-seronegative. The genes are TRBV28 and TRBJ1-1; D remains unclear. The CDR3 spells CASSLRVGLEAFF. The CDR3 region has the DNA TGTGCCAGCAGCCTACGGGTAGGTTTAGAAGCTTTCTTT.